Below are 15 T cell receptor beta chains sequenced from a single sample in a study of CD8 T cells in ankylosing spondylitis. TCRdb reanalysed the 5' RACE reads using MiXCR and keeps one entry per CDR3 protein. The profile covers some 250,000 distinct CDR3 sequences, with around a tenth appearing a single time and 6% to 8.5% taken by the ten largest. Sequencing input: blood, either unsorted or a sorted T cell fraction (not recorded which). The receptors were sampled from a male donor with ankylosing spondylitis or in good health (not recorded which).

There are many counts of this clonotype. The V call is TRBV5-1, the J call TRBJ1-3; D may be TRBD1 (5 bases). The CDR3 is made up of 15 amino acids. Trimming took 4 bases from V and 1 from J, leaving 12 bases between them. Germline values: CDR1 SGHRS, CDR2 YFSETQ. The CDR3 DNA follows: TGCGCCAGCAGCCGAGCGGGGCGGTCTGGAAACACCATATATTTT. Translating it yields CASSRAGRSGNTIYF.

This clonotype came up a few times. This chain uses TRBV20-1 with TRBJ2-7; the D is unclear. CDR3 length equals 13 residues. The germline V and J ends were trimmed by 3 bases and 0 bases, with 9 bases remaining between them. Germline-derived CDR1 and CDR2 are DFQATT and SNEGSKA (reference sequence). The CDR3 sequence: CSASDRTSYEQYF. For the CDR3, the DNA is TGCAGTGCTAGCGATAGGACCTCCTACGAGCAGTACTTC.

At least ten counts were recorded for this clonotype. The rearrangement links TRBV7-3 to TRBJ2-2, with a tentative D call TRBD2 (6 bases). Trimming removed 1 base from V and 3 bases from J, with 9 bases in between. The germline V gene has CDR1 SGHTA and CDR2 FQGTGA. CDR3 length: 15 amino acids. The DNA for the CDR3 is TGTGCCAGCAGCTTAATTGGGGGGTACACCGGGGAGCTGTTTTTT. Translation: CASSLIGGYTGELFF.

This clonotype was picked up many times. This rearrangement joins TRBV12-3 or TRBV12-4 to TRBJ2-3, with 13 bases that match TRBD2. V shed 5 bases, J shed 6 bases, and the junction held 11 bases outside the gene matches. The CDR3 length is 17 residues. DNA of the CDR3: TGTGCCAGCAGTCCTGGGTCCGGGACTAGCGGGGTTGATACGCAGTATTTT. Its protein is CASSPGSGTSGVDTQYF.

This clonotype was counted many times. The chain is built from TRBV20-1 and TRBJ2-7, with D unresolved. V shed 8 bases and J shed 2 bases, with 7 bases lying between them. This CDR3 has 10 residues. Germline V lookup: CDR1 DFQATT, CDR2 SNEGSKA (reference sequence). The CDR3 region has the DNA TGCAGTACTTCAACCTACGAGCAGTACTTC. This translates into CSTSTYEQYF.

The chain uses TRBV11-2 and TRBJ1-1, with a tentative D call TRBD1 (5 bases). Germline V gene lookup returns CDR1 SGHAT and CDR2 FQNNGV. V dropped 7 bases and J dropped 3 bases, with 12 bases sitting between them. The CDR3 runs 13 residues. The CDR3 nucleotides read TGTGCCAGCATCTGGGGACGGGACACTGAAGCTTTCTTT. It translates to CASIWGRDTEAFF.

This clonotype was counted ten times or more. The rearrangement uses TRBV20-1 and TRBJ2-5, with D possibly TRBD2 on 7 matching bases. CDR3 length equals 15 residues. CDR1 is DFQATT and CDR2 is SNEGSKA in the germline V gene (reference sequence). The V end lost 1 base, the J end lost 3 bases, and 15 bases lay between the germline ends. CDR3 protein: CSARAMGGLKETQYF. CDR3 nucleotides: TGCAGTGCTAGAGCCATGGGGGGGCTAAAAGAGACCCAGTACTTC.

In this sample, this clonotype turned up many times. CDR3 sequence: CASSSERSSTDTQYF. The CDR3 DNA follows: TGCGCCAGCAGCTCCGAGCGGTCTAGCACAGATACGCAGTATTTT. J is TRBJ2-3 and V is TRBV5-1; weak D call: TRBD2 (5 bases). Germline loops: CDR1 SGHRS, CDR2 YFSETQ. The CDR3 loop spans 15 amino acids. Trimming pared 3 bases from V and 0 bases from J, leaving 11 bases between.

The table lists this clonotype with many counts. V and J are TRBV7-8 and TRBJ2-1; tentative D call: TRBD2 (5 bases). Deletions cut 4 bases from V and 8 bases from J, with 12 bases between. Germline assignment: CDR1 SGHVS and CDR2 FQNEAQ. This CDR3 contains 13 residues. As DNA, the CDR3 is TGTGCCAGCAGCTCTACTAGTATCTATGAGCAGTTCTTC. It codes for CASSSTSIYEQFF.

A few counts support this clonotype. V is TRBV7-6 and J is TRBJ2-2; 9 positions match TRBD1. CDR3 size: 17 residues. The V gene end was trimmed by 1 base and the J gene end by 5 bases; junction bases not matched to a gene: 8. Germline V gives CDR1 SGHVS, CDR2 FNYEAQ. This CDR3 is CASSLEWGTGRTGELFF. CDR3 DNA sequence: TGTGCCAGCAGCTTAGAATGGGGGACAGGGAGGACCGGGGAGCTGTTTTTT.

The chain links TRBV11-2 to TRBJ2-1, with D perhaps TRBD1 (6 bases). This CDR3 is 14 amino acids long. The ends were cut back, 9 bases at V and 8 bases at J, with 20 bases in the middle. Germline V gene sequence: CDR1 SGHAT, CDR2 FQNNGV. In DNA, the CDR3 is TGTGCCAGTACAGGGCCCGCGAGGCAGTATGAGCAGTTCTTC. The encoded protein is CASTGPARQYEQFF. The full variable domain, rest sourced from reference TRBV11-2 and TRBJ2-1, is EAGVAQSPRYKIIEKRQSVAFWCNPISGHATLYWYQQILGQGPKLLIQFQNNGVVDDSQLPKDRFSAERLKGVDSTLKIQPAKLEDSAVYLCASTGPARQYEQFFGPGTRLTVL.

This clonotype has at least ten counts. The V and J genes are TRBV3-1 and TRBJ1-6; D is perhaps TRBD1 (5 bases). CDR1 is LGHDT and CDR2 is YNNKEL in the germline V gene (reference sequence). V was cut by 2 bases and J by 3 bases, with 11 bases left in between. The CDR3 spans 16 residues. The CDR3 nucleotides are TGTGCCAGCAGCCAACCGGGACGGATCTATAATTCACCCCTCCACTTT. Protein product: CASSQPGRIYNSPLHF.

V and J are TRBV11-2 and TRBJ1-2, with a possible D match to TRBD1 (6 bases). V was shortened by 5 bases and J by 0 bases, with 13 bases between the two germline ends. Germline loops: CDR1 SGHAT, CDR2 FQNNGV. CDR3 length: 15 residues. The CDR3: CASSAIRDTNYGYTF. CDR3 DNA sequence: TGTGCCAGCAGCGCCATCCGGGACACTAACTATGGCTACACCTTC.

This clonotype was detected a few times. CDR3 sequence (DNA): TGTGCCAGCAGTTTACGCACACGGCGTACTGAAGCTTTCTTT. The encoded protein is CASSLRTRRTEAFF. The chain combines TRBV28 with TRBJ1-1; D is unresolved. Germline values: CDR1 MDHEN, CDR2 SYDVKM. V lost 2 bases and J 5 bases, leaving 12 bases between the germline ends. The CDR3 extends over 14 amino acids.

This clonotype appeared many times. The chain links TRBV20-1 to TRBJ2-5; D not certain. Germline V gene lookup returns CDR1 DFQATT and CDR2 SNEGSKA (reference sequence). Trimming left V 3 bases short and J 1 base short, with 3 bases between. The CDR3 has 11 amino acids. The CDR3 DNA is TGCAGTGCTAGTCCCCAAGAGACCCAGTACTTC. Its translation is CSASPQETQYF.